This T cell receptor (beta chain) is from a study of shared clonotypes between healthy human individuals. Positive CCR7 selection of CD45RO-negative cells yielded the naive CD8 cells, and terminally differentiated effector memory CD45RA+ cells were excluded. Donors were Caucasian adults residing in Nashville, Tennessee, USA. The CDR3 consists of 17 residues. Looked up from germline, CDR1 is LNHDA and CDR2 is SQIVND (reference sequence). V lost 1 base, J lost 3 bases, and 18 bases lay in between. Regarding the study as a whole: At large depth, rarefaction still showed sorted-subset sequencing to be incomplete.

Profiled with immunoSEQ multiplex PCR; TCRdb holds only in-frame clones, not every one. The sample consists of 2 million to 2.5 million clones, 85% to 95% of them appearing once. Worth noting for this clone: Antigen: not known.

Source material: naive CD8+ T cells from PBMCs. This chain joins TRBV19 and TRBJ1-1; no reliable D call. This clonotype was obtained from a man aged 18 to 29 in good health. Some clones in this sample may be carry-over from other donors' samples. The CDR3 DNA follows: TGTGCCAGTAGTATAGTCCCCCGGGAGGTCCCTCACACTGAAGCTTTCTTT. Amino acids: CASSIVPREVPHTEAFF.